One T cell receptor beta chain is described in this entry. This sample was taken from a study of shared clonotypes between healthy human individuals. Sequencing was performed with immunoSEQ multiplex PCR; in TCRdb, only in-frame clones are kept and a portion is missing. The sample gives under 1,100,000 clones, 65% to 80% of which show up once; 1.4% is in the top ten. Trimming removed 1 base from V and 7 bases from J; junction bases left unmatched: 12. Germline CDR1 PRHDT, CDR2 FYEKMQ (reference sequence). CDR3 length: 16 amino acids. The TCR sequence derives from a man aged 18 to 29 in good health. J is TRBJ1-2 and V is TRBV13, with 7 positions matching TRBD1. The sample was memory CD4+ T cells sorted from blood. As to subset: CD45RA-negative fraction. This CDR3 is CASSLDADRWGPGYTF. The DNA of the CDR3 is TGTGCCAGCAGCTTAGACGCGGACAGGTGGGGACCTGGCTACACCTTC.